The entry that follows covers one T cell receptor (beta chain) sequence. The record originates from a study of shared clonotypes between healthy human individuals. The CDR3 length is 14 residues. Trimming took 2 bases from V and 8 from J; bases not matched to a gene: 7. Germline values: CDR1 SNHLY, CDR2 FYNNEI. Here immunoSEQ multiplex PCR was the method, and the copy in TCRdb shows in-frame clones only, minus some. Of 150,000 to 200,000 clones listed, roughly 70% are singletons. The chain recombines TRBV2 with TRBJ1-2, with 8 bases lining up with TRBD1. The source of this sequence is a young man in good health. The sequenced sample consisted of memory CD4+ T cells sorted from blood. Subset described: CD45RA-negative fraction. DNA of the CDR3: TGTGCCAGCAGTGAAAGGCGACAGGGGAACGGCTACACCTTC. This sequence encodes CASSERRQGNGYTF.